The clone carrying this T cell receptor (beta chain) was detected only a few times. The record originates from a study of cytomegalovirus exposure and HLA in healthy donors. PCR amplification relied on 60 Vbeta primers (plus 13 Jbeta primers). TCRdb keeps only in-frame clones here, not all; method: immunoSEQ multiplex PCR. The repertoire has over 100,000 clones, 80% of them found once; the top ten carry about 5.3%. V was trimmed by 5 bases and J by 3 bases, leaving 21 bases between them. Per germline, CDR1 SGHKS and CDR2 YYEKEE (reference sequence). The CDR3 contains 17 residues. The chain employs TRBV5-5 and TRBJ1-5; D gene ambiguous. The sequenced sample consisted of PBMCs. This TCR was sampled from a man younger than 45 in good health and CMV-seronegative. The CDR3 reads CASSTDRYGLLNQPQHF. CDR3 DNA sequence: TGTGCCAGCAGTACCGACCGGTATGGGCTTCTCAATCAGCCCCAGCATTTT. The full variable domain, rest sourced from reference TRBV5-5 and TRBJ1-5, is DAGVTQSPTHLIKTRGQQVTLRCSPISGHKSVSWYQQVLGQGPQFIFQYYEKEERGRGNFPDRFSARQFPNYSSELNVNALLLGDSALYLCASSTDRYGLLNQPQHFGDGTRLSIL.